This T cell receptor (beta chain) was profiled in a study of T cells after yellow fever vaccination (dated by TCRdb to the late 2010s). Regarding the complete study: The SMART-Seq v4 Ultra Low Input RNA kit was used to prepare libraries from fractions with low cell numbers. Bulk TCR alpha and beta repertoires were sequenced longitudinally to track T-cell clones before and after primary and booster YFV17D yellow fever vaccination. Two healthy male donors made up the cohort, one aged 18 to 29 years and the other aged 30 to 40 years. Blood samples were taken at several timepoints before and after primary and secondary immunization, and bulk PBMC replicates and cell subsets were isolated. Here is what the overall study found, with its caveats: Because only two donors were included in the study, the extent to which the findings can be generalized is limited. Computational filtering was required because FACS-sorted repertoires could contain abundant contaminating clonotypes from the bulk population. A small fraction of clonotypes showed up in both the CD4 and CD8 compartments, probably as a result of convergent recombination. After the booster, most of the clones that had expanded following primary vaccination were detected again (roughly 97% of CD4 and around 87% of CD8), which suggests that memory was broadly maintained. The secondary T-cell response was weaker than the primary response but faster, peaking on day 5 instead of day 15.

The label giving this sample's treatment or condition can be read as: live attenuated yellow fever vaccine strain. A standard Ficoll-Paque protocol was used to isolate PBMCs from peripheral blood. Dynabeads CD4 and CD8 positive selection kits were used to isolate the CD4 and CD8 T-cell fractions. TriZol was used to extract RNA from bulk PBMCs, from CD4 and CD8 fractions, and from dextramer-positive and dextramer-negative fractions. TCR cDNA was synthesized by 5'RACE template switching, which introduced a universal primer site and unique molecular identifiers. cDNA synthesis was primed from both the TCR alpha and TCR beta constant segments. Two PCR steps were used to amplify libraries, with sample barcodes and sequencing adapters being added in the second step. Sequencing of libraries was done on Illumina HiSeq 2500 (2x100 bp) or NovaSeq (2x150 bp). The authors' pipeline ran thus. MIGEC was used to demultiplex reads and collapse the reads into UMI consensus sequences, and MiXCR was used for V(D)J alignment. Using edgeR on replicate PBMC samples, clonotypes were called vaccine-responding if FDR was below 0.01 and the log2 fold change was above 5 up to day 15. Bulk clonotypes were assigned CD4 or CD8 identity according to which sequenced CD4 or CD8 repertoire held them at higher abundance. The public reads were reanalyzed by TCRdb: fastp trimming at Q25, MiXCR alignment, in-frame beta chains only. When rows share a CDR3 protein, they turn into one entry using the most common DNA and genes. The V and J calls reflect TCRdb's pipeline rather than the authors' work. The sample includes tens of thousands of distinct CDR3 sequences, with almost 8% observed a single time. About 40% of the sample is taken by the ten largest.

Including the terminal cysteine and phenylalanine, the CDR3 comprises 12 residues. Kept here is only the CDR3 DNA, which spans 36 bases and is read in frame from base 1. Trimming removed 3 bases from V and 4 bases from J, leaving 5 bases between the germline ends. This clonotype was detected ten times or more. The antigen this receptor binds is unknown. There are no base qualities to consult, and no much larger clone falls within one base. The origin of this receptor is a man aged 30 to 39 who received the YFV17D yellow fever vaccine. The specimen was CD8+ T cells sorted from PBMCs, collected on the day of the yellow fever booster vaccination. In this chain, TRBV12-3 or TRBV12-4 is recombined with TRBJ2-3, with TRBD2 as a weak D call on 5 bases. The nucleotides are TGTGCCAGCAGTTTCGGGGCAGATACGCAGTATTTT. This encodes CASSFGADTQYF.